This TCR beta chain was identified during a study of CD8 T cells in ankylosing spondylitis. Findings and limits, study-wide: Earlier studies detected some motif variants in reactive arthritis synovial fluid and blood.

Germline V gene sequence: CDR1 SGHVS, CDR2 FQNEAQ. The trim removed 5 bases at V and 0 bases at J, leaving 10 bases unmatched. The CDR3 spans 17 residues. MiXCR, run by TCRdb on the 5' RACE reads, gives a single entry per CDR3 protein. The data hold approximately 190,000 distinct CDR3 sequences, with over 10% observed a single time. With regard to this clonotype: No antigen is known for it.

The source material was blood, either unsorted or a sorted T cell fraction (not recorded which). The TCR comes from a female donor with ankylosing spondylitis or in good health (not recorded which). V is TRBV7-8 and J is TRBJ2-7; 10 nucleotides align to TRBD2. CDR3 coding DNA: TGTGCCAGCAGCGCCGGGACTAGCGTAAGGAACTCCTACGAGCAGTACTTC. Protein sequence: CASSAGTSVRNSYEQYF.